Sequencing of this TCR beta chain was carried out in a study of PD-1 blockade in classical Hodgkin lymphoma. Overall study context: Intravenous delivery of nivolumab at 3 mg/kg to patients occurred every 2 weeks.

Assay used: immunoSEQ multiplex PCR; TCRdb lists only in-frame clones, some missing. The data hold about 6,000 clones, with under 65% observed a single time. CDR3 length: 14 residues. The germline V gene has CDR1 SGHNT and CDR2 YYREEE (reference sequence). Deletions cut 2 bases from V and 4 bases from J, with 10 bases between. General observations from the study: Before treatment, TCR diversity in newly diagnosed patients was reportedly lower than in healthy donors. Underlying causes for the observed repertoire differences were not defined, possibly disease activity or prior therapy.

About this clone: Its antigen is currently unknown.

Every patient was affected by relapse after autologous stem cell transplantation, while exposure to brentuximab vedotin was not uniform. Thawed PBMCs supplied CD8+ T cells via magnetic negative selection. The V call is TRBV5-4, the J call TRBJ1-5, with D maybe TRBD1 (6 bases). The TCR originated in a human donor with classical Hodgkin lymphoma. The sequencing used CD8+ T cells from blood, collected at baseline. The CDR3 coding sequence is TGTGCCAGCAGCTTCCTGGACAGTAATCAGCCCCAGCATTTT. Translation gives CASSFLDSNQPQHF.